This T cell receptor beta chain was identified in a study of shared clonotypes between healthy human individuals. Overall study context: For every donor, three CD4 naive, three CD4 memory, two CD8 naive and one CD8 memory plates were used.

Overall study results and limits: As a rule, naive subsets had a larger estimated richness than memory subsets.

CD8 cells regarded as naive lacked CD45RO, were positively chosen for CCR7, and omitted terminally differentiated effector memory CD45RA+ cells. For this clone: The antigen is unknown.

Germline values: CDR1 SGHVS, CDR2 FNYEAQ. V gave up 4 bases and J gave up 4 bases, with 9 bases separating them. The length of the CDR3 is 13 residues. Each sorted subset replicate got 200 ng genomic DNA, 25,000 to 35,000 genomes. Libraries were prepared by immunoSEQ multiplex PCR; TCRdb keeps only in-frame clonotypes and omits some of them. Among fewer than 850,000 clones listed, about 97% were seen once. The J gene is TRBJ2-3, the V gene TRBV7-6; perhaps TRBD2 as D (5 bases). This TCR came from a man aged 25-45 years in good health. Input material: naive CD8+ T cells sorted from blood. The CDR3, as DNA: TGTGCCAGCAGCTCTTGGACTTCAGATACGCAGTATTTT. Its protein product is CASSSWTSDTQYF. Based on the CDR3 plus reference TRBV7-6 and TRBJ2-3, the full variable domain is GAGVSQSPRYKVTKRGQDVALRCDPISGHVSLYWYRQALGQGPEFLTYFNYEAQQDKSGLPNDRFSAERPEGSISTLTIQRTEQRDSAMYRCASSSWTSDTQYFGPGTRLTVL.